Listed below are T cell receptor beta chains from one sample, sequenced in a study of Graves' ophthalmopathy and Graves' hyperthyroidism. Each CDR3 protein is one row after TCRdb ran MiXCR on the multiplex PCR reads. The table lists over a million distinct CDR3 sequences, around a third of them singletons, with 11% in the top ten. The sample was peripheral blood or thyroid tissue (not recorded which). The receptors come from an adult man with Graves' hyperthyroidism. CDR3s include the opening cysteine and the closing phenylalanine or tryptophan. A D gene is named only where the DNA matches it firmly. Rows give clone size only sometimes, using once, few, many, or a class for an expanded clone.

TRBJ2-7,TRBV13,TRBD1,16,NA,CASSLGQGSTSYEQYF,TGTGCCAGCAGCCTAGGACAGGGAAGTACGTCCTACGAGCAGTACTTC
TRBJ2-6,TRBV29-1,TRBD2,18,NA,CSVEVPLAGASGANVLTF,TGCAGCGTTGAAGTACCCCTAGCGGGAGCTTCTGGGGCCAACGTCCTGACTTTC
TRBJ1-6,TRBV4-1,NA,17,NA,CASSQVRQLRGNSPLHF,TGCGCCAGCAGCCAAGTGCGGCAACTCCGTGGGAATTCACCCCTCCACTTT
TRBJ1-2,TRBV11-2,NA,13,NA,CASSLQGLLSYTF,TGTGCCAGCAGCTTACAGGGCCTATTAAGCTACACCTTC
TRBJ1-6,TRBV6-1,NA,14,many,CASGSLGNNSPLHF,TGTGCCAGCGGATCCCTGGGTAATAATTCACCCCTCCACTTT
TRBJ1-5,TRBV14,NA,13,many,CASSQGQGTPQHF,TGTGCCAGCAGCCAAGGTCAGGGTACGCCCCAGCATTTT
TRBJ1-6,TRBV7-9,NA,14,many,CASSLVAKNSPLHF,TGTGCCAGCAGCTTAGTGGCAAAGAATTCACCCCTCCACTTT
TRBJ1-5,TRBV4-1,NA,14,many,CASSQVGGGEPQHF,TGCGCCAGCAGCCAAGTGGGCGGCGGTGAGCCCCAGCATTTT
TRBJ2-7,TRBV3-1,NA,14,few,CASSPGGTWDEQYF,TGTGCCAGCAGCCCCGGAGGGACCTGGGACGAGCAGTACTTC
TRBJ2-5,TRBV6-5,NA,15,NA,CASSYSFSVQETQYF,TGTGCCAGCAGTTACTCGTTTTCAGTCCAAGAGACCCAGTACTTC
TRBJ1-5,TRBV7-8,TRBD1,16,NA,CAWSPAQGSRNQPQHF,TGTGCCTGGAGTCCTGCACAGGGGTCGCGCAATCAGCCCCAGCATTTT
TRBJ1-5,TRBV7-2,TRBD1,17,many,CASSILGPGQGGKPQHF,TGTGCCAGCAGCATATTAGGCCCTGGACAGGGAGGAAAGCCCCAGCATTTT
TRBJ2-7,TRBV14,NA,13,NA,CASSQVIGGEQYF,TGTGCCAGCAGCCAAGTAATAGGGGGCGAGCAGTACTTC
TRBJ2-2,TRBV19,TRBD2,16,NA,CASSIGGGRAAGELFF,TGTGCCAGTAGTATAGGAGGCGGGAGGGCCGCCGGGGAGCTGTTTTTT
TRBJ1-5,TRBV6-5,NA,12,NA,CASSENKDLRHF,TGTGCCAGCAGTGAAAATAAGGACTTGAGGCATTTT
TRBJ2-6,TRBV7-2,TRBD1,17,many,CASSIRTGTDGANVLTF,TGTGCCAGCAGCATACGGACAGGGACGGACGGGGCCAACGTCCTGACTTTC
TRBJ1-1,TRBV19,NA,12,many,CASSIKTKETFF,TGTGCCAGTAGTATAAAGACGAAAGAAACTTTCTTT
TRBJ2-7,TRBV29-1,TRBD2,13,NA,CSVAPREAGEQYF,TGCAGCGTTGCCCCGCGGGAGGCTGGCGAGCAGTACTTC
TRBJ2-7,TRBV5-1,NA,14,few,CASSPPTAPYKQYF,TGCGCCAGCAGCCCCCCGACCGCGCCTTACAAGCAGTACTTC
TRBJ1-2,TRBV7-9,TRBD1,14,many,CASSLDAGGRGYTF,TGTGCCAGCAGCTTAGACGCAGGGGGCCGTGGCTACACCTTC